This section outlines one TCR beta chain sequence together with its context. This specimen comes from a study of shared clonotypes between healthy human individuals. Germline CDR1 ENHRY, CDR2 SYGVKD. V lost 0 bases to trimming and J lost 6 bases, with 14 bases between them. The CDR3 covers 15 residues. Sequenced by immunoSEQ multiplex PCR; TCRdb stores in-frame clones only, minus some. The data hold about 490,000 clones, with 70% to 80% observed a single time. The clonotype originates from a woman aged 35 to 49 in good health. Some clones in this sample may be carry-over from other donors' samples. The rearrangement uses TRBV10-3 and TRBJ1-1; D might be TRBD1 (5 bases). The sequencing input was PBMCs. The DNA of the CDR3 is TGTGCCATCAGTGAGTCCAAGGGGAGTGTTTCTGAAGCTTTCTTT. Its translation is CAISESKGSVSEAFF.